This passage covers 18 T cell receptor beta chains from one sample sequenced in a study of blood T cell repertoires in COVID-19 (TCRdb year 2020). Library creation used the immunoSEQ multiplex PCR assay. Drawn from immuneACCESS, this table holds only the in-frame rearrangements with V and J called that TCRdb kept. Clones are partly lost; checked studies trace under half to an unresolved V gene and leave the rest unexplained. This sample holds around 310,000 clones; 89% were observed only once. Roughly a tenth of the sample lies in the top ten. The sequenced material came from PBMCs or T cells enriched from blood (not recorded which). These receptor sequences come from a woman in her 30s who had recovered from COVID-19.

The chain has TRBV5-8 and TRBJ2-2, with D perhaps matching TRBD1 (6 bases). This CDR3 is built from 15 residues. Trimming removed 2 bases from V and 2 bases from J, with 10 bases in between. In germline, CDR1 is SGHTS, CDR2 YDEGEE. In nucleotides, the CDR3 is TGTGCCAGCAGCTTCGGGACACTTAACACCGGGGAGCTGTTTTTT. Residues: CASSFGTLNTGELFF.

This clone was recorded once. V is TRBV27 and J is TRBJ1-5; D unresolved. The germline gives CDR1 MNHEY, CDR2 SMNVEV (reference sequence). This CDR3 region has 15 residues. V dropped 2 bases and J dropped 4 bases, with 12 bases sitting between them. The CDR3 is CASSLAGILNQPQHF. For the CDR3, the DNA is TGTGCCAGCAGTTTAGCAGGTATCCTAAATCAGCCCCAGCATTTT.

The chain has TRBV6-6 and TRBJ2-7; 11 positions match TRBD1. This CDR3 has 15 residues. Germline CDR1 and CDR2: MNHNY and SVGAGI (reference sequence). V lost 4 bases to trimming and J lost 4 bases; unmatched junction nucleotides: 6. The CDR3 sequence: CASSSRDRGTYEQYF. The CDR3 coding sequence is TGTGCCAGCAGTTCCCGGGACAGGGGGACGTACGAGCAGTACTTC.

The rearrangement joins TRBV4-3 to TRBJ1-2; D unclear. Trimming pared 0 bases from V and 2 bases from J, leaving 10 bases between. In germline, CDR1 is LGHNA, CDR2 YSLEER. The CDR3 extends over 15 amino acids. In DNA, the CDR3 is TGCGCCAGCAGCCAAGATTCTAGTACAAACTATGGCTACACCTTC. Encoded protein: CASSQDSSTNYGYTF.

Written as DNA, the CDR3 is TGTGCCAGCAGTTCCAGGGTGTCTGAAGCTTTCTTT. Translation: CASSSRVSEAFF. The genes are TRBV5-6 and TRBJ1-1; the D gene is possibly TRBD1 (5 bases). Between the trimmed V and J ends, which lost 5 bases and 6 bases, there was a span of 11 bases. Germline V gene sequence: CDR1 SGHDT, CDR2 YYEEEE. CDR3 size: 12 residues.

This chain uses TRBV5-1 with TRBJ2-3, with 8 nucleotides matching TRBD2. The CDR3 covers 16 residues. Germline V gene data show CDR1 as SGHRS and CDR2 as YFSETQ. Losses at the gene ends were 1 base for V and 3 bases for J; bases not matched to a gene: 7. CDR3 region: CASSLFGTSRTDTQYF. In DNA form, the CDR3 reads TGCGCCAGCAGCTTGTTCGGGACTAGTAGAACAGATACGCAGTATTTT.

CDR3 in amino acids: CASSLRDRVKGYTF. CDR3 DNA: TGTGCCAGCAGCTTACGGGACAGGGTTAAGGGCTACACCTTC. The V call is TRBV7-2, the J call TRBJ1-2; 9 positions agree with TRBD1. V lost 2 bases, J lost 8 bases, and 6 bases stayed unmatched. Per germline, CDR1 SGHTA and CDR2 FQGNSA. The CDR3 consists of 14 residues.

The V gene is TRBV4-1, the J gene TRBJ2-2; 9 bases match TRBD1. The CDR3 sequence is 16 residues long. Germline trimming cut 2 bases from V and 5 bases from J; bases unmatched to any gene: 6. The germline V gene has CDR1 MGHRA and CDR2 YSYEKL. CDR3 sequence reads: CASSQPGQGRTGELFF. For the CDR3, the DNA is TGCGCCAGCAGCCAACCGGGACAGGGTCGGACCGGGGAGCTGTTTTTT.

The V gene is TRBV7-2, the J gene TRBJ1-6; TRBD1 matches at 8 bases. The V gene end was trimmed by 1 base and the J gene end by 9 bases; junction bases not matched to a gene: 5. The CDR3 totals 15 residues. Germline V CDR1 and CDR2: SGHTA, FQGNSA. The CDR3 is CASSLGGQGSSPLHF. The CDR3, as DNA: TGTGCCAGCAGCTTAGGTGGACAGGGAAGTTCACCCCTCCACTTT.

The V and J genes are TRBV15 and TRBJ2-2; D might be TRBD1 (6 bases). Germline CDR1 reads LNHNV; CDR2 reads YYDKDF (reference sequence). Deletions cut 0 bases from V and 1 base from J, with 12 bases between. The CDR3 extends over 17 amino acids. As DNA, the CDR3 is TGTGCCACCAGCAGAGATCTAGCCAGGGGGAACACCGGGGAGCTGTTTTTT. It encodes CATSRDLARGNTGELFF. The full variable domain, rest sourced from reference TRBV15 and TRBJ2-2, is DAMVIQNPRYQVTQFGKPVTLSCSQTLNHNVMYWYQQKSSQAPKLLFHYYDKDFNNEADTPDNFQSRRPNTSFCFLDIRSPGLGDTAMYLCATSRDLARGNTGELFFGEGSRLTVL.

CDR3 DNA sequence: TGTGCCAGCAGAAATAGCGGGGTCACAGATACGCAGTATTTT. Its protein product is CASRNSGVTDTQYF. This chain joins TRBV25-1 and TRBJ2-3; 8 nucleotides agree with TRBD2. The CDR3 is made up of 14 amino acids. The V gene end was trimmed by 6 bases and the J gene end by 2 bases; junction bases not matched to a gene: 4. Germline CDR1 reads MGHDK; CDR2 reads SYGVNS.

V gene TRBV18 combines with J gene TRBJ2-5, with 14 bases that match TRBD2. This CDR3 comprises 19 residues. CDR1 and CDR2 (germline): KGHSH, LQKENI. The ends lost 2 bases at V and 3 bases at J; junction bases unmatched: 11. The DNA of the CDR3 is TGTGCCAGCTCACCATCCTCCGGGACTAGCGGGAGTCTGAAAGAGACCCAGTACTTC. Translating it yields CASSPSSGTSGSLKETQYF.

This sequence joins TRBV18 and TRBJ1-1, with D possibly TRBD1 on 5 matching bases. The germline gives CDR1 KGHSH, CDR2 LQKENI. There are 17 residues in the CDR3. Deletions cut 3 bases from V and 1 base from J, with 18 bases between. This CDR3 is CASSPALYNDRNTEAFF. As DNA, the CDR3 is TGTGCCAGCTCACCCGCCCTTTACAATGACAGGAACACTGAAGCTTTCTTT. Full variable domain (remainder filled in from reference TRBV18 and TRBJ1-1): NAGVMQNPRHLVRRRGQEARLRCSPMKGHSHVYWYRQLPEEGLKFMVYLQKENIIDESGMPKERFSAEFPKEGPSILRIQQVVRGDSAAYFCASSPALYNDRNTEAFFGQGTRLTVV.

This clone was seen only once. J is TRBJ1-4 and V is TRBV28; 10 bases are shared with TRBD1. Trimming at V came to 2 bases and at J to 6 bases, leaving 6 bases not matched to a gene. The CDR3 extends over 16 amino acids. CDR1 and CDR2 from the germline V gene are MDHEN and SYDVKM. The CDR3 sequence: CASSLGTGAGDEKLFF. In DNA form, the CDR3 reads TGTGCCAGCAGTTTAGGGACAGGGGCTGGGGATGAAAAACTGTTTTTT.

The chain combines TRBV4-3 with TRBJ1-3; D uncertain. CDR1 and CDR2 (germline): LGHNA, YSLEER. Trimming took 4 bases from V and 0 from J, leaving 10 bases between them. This CDR3 is 15 amino acids long. In nucleotides, the CDR3 is TGCGCCAGCAGCCCCCCCTCAGACTCTGGAAACACCATATATTTT. This codes for CASSPPSDSGNTIYF.

J is TRBJ2-1 and V is TRBV4-2; tentative D call: TRBD1 (6 bases). V was pared by 3 bases and J by 0 bases, with 18 bases between. The CDR3 spans 18 residues. CDR1 is LGHNA, CDR2 YNFKEQ, per germline. The CDR3 DNA follows: TGTGCCAGCAGCCAGGGGGATTGGCAGGGGAGCTCCTACAATGAGCAGTTCTTC. This codes for CASSQGDWQGSSYNEQFF.

The chain carries TRBV4-1 and TRBJ2-7; 11 positions match TRBD2. The CDR3 spans 15 residues. V lost 2 bases, J lost 1 base, and 1 base stayed unmatched. Germline CDR1 reads MGHRA; CDR2 reads YSYEKL. This chain's CDR3 is CASSQRTSGSYEQYF. The CDR3 DNA reads as TGCGCCAGCAGCCAAAGGACTAGCGGGTCCTACGAGCAGTACTTC.

The chain couples TRBV3-1 (or the pseudogene TRBV3-2) to TRBJ1-5; no clear D gene. Germline V gives CDR1 LGHDT, CDR2 YNNKEL (reference sequence). This CDR3 spans 14 amino acids. V dropped 1 base and J dropped 4 bases, with 8 bases sitting between them. This CDR3 is CASSQVSGNQPQHF. DNA for the CDR3: TGTGCCAGCAGCCAAGTATCCGGTAATCAGCCCCAGCATTTT.